This entry lists 18 T cell receptor beta chains sequenced from one sample in a study of coeliac disease. TCRdb keeps only in-frame clones here, not all; method: immunoSEQ multiplex PCR. The data contain just under 800 clones, 64% of them seen just once; the ten biggest clones take up 45%. What was sequenced was intraepithelial lymphocytes from the gut. Every receptor here comes from a man older than 75 without celiac disease.

The V call is TRBV7-9, the J call TRBJ2-7; D may be TRBD2 (5 bases). V lost 5 bases to trimming and J lost 2 bases, with 16 bases between them. CDR3 length equals 15 residues. The germline V gene has CDR1 SEHNR and CDR2 FQNEAQ (reference sequence). CDR3 nucleotide sequence: TGTGCCAGCAGCCCCGGGAACAGCCGAACCTACGAGCAGTACGTC. The encoded protein is CASSPGNSRTYEQYV.

This chain connects TRBV7-9 to TRBJ1-1; possibly TRBD1 for D (5 bases). The V end lost 5 bases, the J end lost 5 bases, and 9 bases lay between the germline ends. The CDR3 runs 12 residues. Germline V lookup: CDR1 SEHNR, CDR2 FQNEAQ (reference sequence). Written as DNA, the CDR3 is TGTGCCAGCAGCGCGACAGTAACTGAAGCTTTCTTT. Its protein is CASSATVTEAFF.

DNA for the CDR3: TGTGCCAGCAGCCCACGCCGACTGAGCACCGGGGAGCTGTTTTTT. It encodes CASSPRRLSTGELFF. The V and J genes are TRBV28 and TRBJ2-2, with D unresolved. From germline, CDR1 is MDHEN and CDR2 SYDVKM. V lost 6 bases and J 4 bases, leaving 15 bases between the germline ends. The CDR3 is made up of 15 amino acids.

By proportion, this clone is large. The chain is built from TRBV5-1 and TRBJ1-4, with D perhaps matching TRBD1 (5 bases). Looked up from germline, CDR1 is SGHRS and CDR2 is YFSETQ. The germline V and J ends were trimmed by 4 bases and 4 bases, with 11 bases remaining between them. The CDR3 has 14 amino acids. The chain's CDR3 is CASSPQGLNEKLFF. In nucleotides, the CDR3 is TGCGCCAGCAGCCCCCAGGGACTTAATGAAAAACTGTTTTTT.

This chain connects TRBV10-3 to TRBJ1-2, with 7 bases lining up with TRBD1. Germline lookup yields CDR1 ENHRY and CDR2 SYGVKD. The trim removed 7 bases at V and 2 bases at J, leaving 1 base unmatched. There are 12 residues in the CDR3. The CDR3 region is CAITTGNYGYTF. The CDR3 DNA reads as TGTGCCATCACGACAGGGAACTATGGCTACACCTTC.

The gene calls are TRBV7-9 and TRBJ1-3; unclear D gene. Trimming cost V 5 bases and J 6 bases, with 14 bases left between them. The CDR3 is made up of 14 amino acids. CDR1 and CDR2 from the germline V gene are SEHNR and FQNEAQ (reference sequence). The CDR3 reads CASSPPREKNTIYF. The CDR3 DNA is TGTGCCAGCAGCCCCCCCCGGGAGAAAAACACCATATATTTT.

The chain recombines TRBV6-5 with TRBJ2-1; 8 bases are a match to TRBD1. Germline V gene data show CDR1 as MNHEY and CDR2 as SVGAGI. The CDR3 contains 15 residues. V lost 4 bases to trimming and J lost 0 bases; unmatched junction nucleotides: 2. In nucleotides, the CDR3 is TGTGCCAGCAGTTCCAGGGGGCCCTCCTACAATGAGCAGTTCTTC. It encodes CASSSRGPSYNEQFF.

This clone was detected only a few times. This chain links TRBV28 with TRBJ1-6; TRBD1 matches at 7 bases. There are 17 residues in the CDR3. CDR1 is MDHEN and CDR2 is SYDVKM in the germline V gene. With V trimmed by 6 bases and J by 0 bases, 8 bases remained unmatched. The CDR3 loop reads CASSPAWTGSYNSPLHF. DNA of the CDR3: TGTGCCAGCAGCCCCGCCTGGACAGGCTCCTATAATTCACCCCTCCACTTT.

V is TRBV30 and J is TRBJ2-3, with D tentatively TRBD2 (6 bases). V lost 0 bases, J lost 6 bases, and 7 bases lay in between. The germline gives CDR1 GTSNPN, CDR2 SVGIG (reference sequence). The CDR3 has 12 amino acids. The CDR3 DNA sequence: TGTGCCTGGAGTGTACGGGGGGATACGCAGTATTTT. Protein: CAWSVRGDTQYF.

The chain is built from TRBV4-2 and TRBJ2-2; 12 nucleotides line up with TRBD2. Germline V gene data show CDR1 as LGHNA and CDR2 as YNFKEQ. V trimming: 0 bases; J trimming: 5 bases; junction bases outside the gene matches: 7. The CDR3 is 18 residues long. The CDR3 sequence: CASSQDTLAGGWTGELFF. In nucleotides, the CDR3 is TGTGCCAGCAGCCAAGATACCCTAGCGGGGGGGTGGACCGGGGAGCTGTTTTTT.

The CDR3 here is CASSLGGTSGINEQFF. CDR3 coding DNA: TGCGCCAGCAGCTTGGGCGGGACTAGCGGCATAAATGAGCAGTTCTTC. The chain joins TRBV5-1 to TRBJ2-1; 11 positions agree with TRBD2. V gave up 0 bases and J gave up 7 bases; unmatched junction bases: 6. The CDR3 consists of 16 residues. CDR1 is SGHRS and CDR2 is YFSETQ in the germline V gene. Drawing the rest from reference TRBV5-1 and TRBJ2-1, the complete variable domain is KAGVTQTPRYLIKTRGQQVTLSCSPISGHRSVSWYQQTPGQGLQFLFEYFSETQRNKGNFPGRFSGRQFSNSRSEMNVSTLELGDSALYLCASSLGGTSGINEQFFGPGTRLTVL.

Judged by abundance, this clone is medium-sized (0.01 to 0.1%). CDR3: CASRTSGDTGELFF. In nucleotides, the CDR3 is TGTGCCAGCAGGACTAGCGGTGACACCGGGGAGCTGTTTTTT. This chain joins TRBV6-1 and TRBJ2-2, with TRBD2 identical over 9 bases. CDR1 MNHNS and CDR2 SASEGT come from the germline V gene. The CDR3 is 14 residues long. The V and J ends lost 6 bases and 3 bases, in that order; junction bases with no gene match: 2.

The J gene is TRBJ1-1, the V gene TRBV6-6; no clear D. The CDR3 extends over 16 amino acids. Trimming left V 0 bases short and J 6 bases short, with 17 bases between. Germline-derived CDR1 and CDR2 are MNHNY and SVGAGI (reference sequence). The CDR3 DNA follows: TGTGCCAGCAGTTACTCGGAAAGTGGACGGGAGTCTGAAGCTTTCTTT. Protein product: CASSYSESGRESEAFF.

This clone was recorded a few times. V is TRBV27 and J is TRBJ1-2; D unresolved. The length of the CDR3 is 13 residues. V shed 9 bases and J shed 8 bases, with 19 bases lying between them. CDR1 and CDR2 (germline): MNHEY, SMNVEV (reference sequence). CDR3: CASAPPGSGGYTF. DNA for the CDR3: TGTGCCAGTGCCCCCCCGGGTTCTGGGGGCTACACCTTC.

The rearrangement links TRBV21-1 to TRBJ2-5; the D segment call TRBD2 is taken from the table without a DNA check. TRBV21-1 is described as a pseudogene. This CDR3 has 15 amino acids. This CDR3 is CASSKGQKPKETQYF. The CDR3, as DNA: TGTGCCAGCAGCAAAGGTCAAAAGCCCAAAGAGACCCAGTACTTC.

The chain has TRBV7-9 and TRBJ2-7, with D maybe TRBD1 (5 bases). The CDR3 sequence is 12 residues long. Trimming stripped 5 bases from V and 6 bases from J, with 11 bases between. Germline assignment: CDR1 SEHNR and CDR2 FQNEAQ (reference sequence). The CDR3 region is CASSLQVPEQYF. CDR3 bases: TGTGCCAGCAGCCTACAGGTTCCCGAGCAGTACTTC.

This chain uses TRBV27 with TRBJ1-2; D is perhaps TRBD1 (5 bases). This CDR3 is 12 amino acids long. Trimming took off 4 bases at V and 6 bases at J, with 9 bases between the two ends. Germline assignment: CDR1 MNHEY and CDR2 SMNVEV (reference sequence). The CDR3 DNA follows: TGTGCCAGCAGTTCCTCAGGGAATGGCTACACCTTC. Translating it yields CASSSSGNGYTF.

This rearrangement joins TRBV28 to TRBJ2-3; tentative D call: TRBD2 (5 bases). CDR1 MDHEN and CDR2 SYDVKM come from the germline V gene. V shed 6 bases and J shed 0 bases, with 19 bases lying between them. The CDR3 sequence is 17 residues long. This CDR3 reads CASSPTRVQGSTDTQYF. The DNA of the CDR3 is TGTGCCAGCAGCCCAACGCGGGTACAAGGGAGCACAGATACGCAGTATTTT.